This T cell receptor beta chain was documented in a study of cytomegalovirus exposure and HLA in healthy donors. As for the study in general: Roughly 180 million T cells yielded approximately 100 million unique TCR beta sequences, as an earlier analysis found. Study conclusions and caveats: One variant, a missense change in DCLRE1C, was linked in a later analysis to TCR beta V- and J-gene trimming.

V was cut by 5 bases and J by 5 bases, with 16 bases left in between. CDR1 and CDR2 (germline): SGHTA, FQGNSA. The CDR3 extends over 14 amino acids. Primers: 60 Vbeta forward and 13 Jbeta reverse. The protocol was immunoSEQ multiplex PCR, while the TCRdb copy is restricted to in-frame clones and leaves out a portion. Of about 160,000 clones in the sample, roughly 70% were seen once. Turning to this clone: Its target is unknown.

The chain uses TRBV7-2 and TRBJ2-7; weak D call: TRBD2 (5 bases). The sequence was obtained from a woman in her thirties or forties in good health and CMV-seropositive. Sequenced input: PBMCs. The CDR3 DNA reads TGTGCCAGCAGCCCGATACTAGGAATCGACGAGCAGTACTTC. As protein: CASSPILGIDEQYF.